The present TCR beta chain was sequenced within a study of T-cell reconstitution after alpha-beta-depleted transplantation in children. This clonotype appeared a few times. Unique molecular identifiers were used in preparing the TCRbeta library. Using its own MiXCR run on the PCR reads, TCRdb lists one record per CDR3 protein. Of fewer than 400,000 distinct CDR3 sequences listed, roughly 20% were seen once; the top ten hold about 3.8%. The receptor was isolated from a human donor who donated a stem cell graft to a child with acute myeloid leukemia. Specimen: PBMCs from the stem cell graft donor, collected from the stem cell graft.

DNA of the CDR3: TGTGCCAGCTCACCTGACCGAACCTACAATGAGCAGTTCTTC. Translated, it gives CASSPDRTYNEQFF. The chain couples TRBV18 to TRBJ2-1; D unclear. CDR1 KGHSH and CDR2 LQKENI come from the germline V gene. V was cut by 3 bases and J by 2 bases, with 8 bases left in between. This CDR3 has 14 amino acids.